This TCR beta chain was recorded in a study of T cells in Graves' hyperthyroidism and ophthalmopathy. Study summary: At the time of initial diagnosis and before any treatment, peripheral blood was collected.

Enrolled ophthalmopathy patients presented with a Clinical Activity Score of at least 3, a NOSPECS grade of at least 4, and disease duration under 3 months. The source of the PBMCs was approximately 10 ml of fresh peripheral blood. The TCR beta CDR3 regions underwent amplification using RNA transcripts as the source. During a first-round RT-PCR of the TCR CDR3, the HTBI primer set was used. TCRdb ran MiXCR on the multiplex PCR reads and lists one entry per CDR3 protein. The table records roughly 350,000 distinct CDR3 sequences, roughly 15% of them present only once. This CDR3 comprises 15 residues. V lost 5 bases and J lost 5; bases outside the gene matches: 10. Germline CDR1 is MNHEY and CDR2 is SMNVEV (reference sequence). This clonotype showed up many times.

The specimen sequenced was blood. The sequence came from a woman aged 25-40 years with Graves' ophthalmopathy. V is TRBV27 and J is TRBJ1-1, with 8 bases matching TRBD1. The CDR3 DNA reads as TGTGCCAGCAGTCCCGGGACAGGCCCGGGAACTGAAGCTTTCTTT. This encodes CASSPGTGPGTEAFF.